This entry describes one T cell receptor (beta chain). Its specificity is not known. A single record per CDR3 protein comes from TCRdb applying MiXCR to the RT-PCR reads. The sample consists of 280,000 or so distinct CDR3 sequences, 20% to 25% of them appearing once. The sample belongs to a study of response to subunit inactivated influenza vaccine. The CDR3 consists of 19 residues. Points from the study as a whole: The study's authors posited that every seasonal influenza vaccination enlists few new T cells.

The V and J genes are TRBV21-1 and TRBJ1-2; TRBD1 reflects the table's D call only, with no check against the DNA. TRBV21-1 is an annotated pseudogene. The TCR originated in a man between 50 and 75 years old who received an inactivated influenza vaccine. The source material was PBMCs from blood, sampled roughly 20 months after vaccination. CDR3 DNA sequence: TGTGCCAGCAGCGGACGACTGCATTCGACAGGGCAGGAAAACTATGGCTACACCTTC. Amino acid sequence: CASSGRLHSTGQENYGYTF.